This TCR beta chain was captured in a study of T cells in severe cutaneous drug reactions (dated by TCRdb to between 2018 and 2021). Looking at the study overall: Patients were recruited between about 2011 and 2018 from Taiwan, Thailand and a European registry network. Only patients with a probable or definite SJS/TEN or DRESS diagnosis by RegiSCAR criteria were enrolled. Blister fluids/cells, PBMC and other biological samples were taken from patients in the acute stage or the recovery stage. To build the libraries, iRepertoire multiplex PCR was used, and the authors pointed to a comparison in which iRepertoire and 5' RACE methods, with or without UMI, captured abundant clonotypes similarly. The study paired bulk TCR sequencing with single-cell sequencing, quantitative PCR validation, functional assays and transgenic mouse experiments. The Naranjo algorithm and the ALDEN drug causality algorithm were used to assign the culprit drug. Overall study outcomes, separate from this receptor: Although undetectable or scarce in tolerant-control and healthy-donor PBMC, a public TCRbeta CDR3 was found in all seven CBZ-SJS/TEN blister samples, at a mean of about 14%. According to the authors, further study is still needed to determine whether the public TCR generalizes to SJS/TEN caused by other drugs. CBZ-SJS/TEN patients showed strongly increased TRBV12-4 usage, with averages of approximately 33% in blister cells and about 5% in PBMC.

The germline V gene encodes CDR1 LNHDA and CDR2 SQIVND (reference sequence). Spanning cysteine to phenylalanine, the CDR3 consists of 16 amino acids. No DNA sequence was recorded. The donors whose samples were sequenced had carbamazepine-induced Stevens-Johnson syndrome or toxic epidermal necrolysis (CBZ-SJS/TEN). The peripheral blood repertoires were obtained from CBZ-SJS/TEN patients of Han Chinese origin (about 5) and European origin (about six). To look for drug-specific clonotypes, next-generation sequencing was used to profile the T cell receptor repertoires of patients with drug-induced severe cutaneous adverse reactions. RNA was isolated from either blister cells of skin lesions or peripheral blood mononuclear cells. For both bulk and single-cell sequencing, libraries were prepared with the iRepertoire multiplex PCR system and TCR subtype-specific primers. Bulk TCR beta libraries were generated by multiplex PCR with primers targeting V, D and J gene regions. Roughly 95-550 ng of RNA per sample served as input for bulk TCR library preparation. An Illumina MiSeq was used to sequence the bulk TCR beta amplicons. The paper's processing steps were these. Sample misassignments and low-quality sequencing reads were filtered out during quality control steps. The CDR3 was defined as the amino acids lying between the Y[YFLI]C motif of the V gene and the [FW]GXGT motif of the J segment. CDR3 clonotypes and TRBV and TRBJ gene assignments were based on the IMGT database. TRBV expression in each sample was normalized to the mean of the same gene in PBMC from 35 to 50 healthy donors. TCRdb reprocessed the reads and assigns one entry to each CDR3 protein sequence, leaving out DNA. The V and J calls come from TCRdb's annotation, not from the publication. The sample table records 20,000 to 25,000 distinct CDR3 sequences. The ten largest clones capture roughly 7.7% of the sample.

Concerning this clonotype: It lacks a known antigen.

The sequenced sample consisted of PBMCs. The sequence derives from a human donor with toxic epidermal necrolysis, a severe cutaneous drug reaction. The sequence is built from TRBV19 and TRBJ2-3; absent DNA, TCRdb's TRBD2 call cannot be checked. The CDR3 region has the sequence CASSTTPSGPGDTQYF.